The subject of this entry is one T cell receptor (beta chain). This entry comes from a study of blood T cell repertoires in COVID-19. Study-level information: Italy, Spain and the United States were the sources of the convalescent and acute COVID-19 samples. PBMCs, B-cell-depleted T cells, or T cells provided the cDNA or gDNA that made up the material.

Clones were sequenced by immunoSEQ multiplex PCR, and TCRdb holds only the in-frame ones, with some missing. The sample shows 50,000 to 75,000 clones, roughly four fifths of them seen only once. Per germline, CDR1 MNHEY and CDR2 SVGAGI. Unmatched junction bases numbered 6, after V lost 6 bases and J lost 5 bases. The CDR3 is 15 residues long. This chain joins TRBV6-5 and TRBJ2-2, with 10 bases fitting TRBD2. The clonotype originates from a human donor in a cohort sampled during active COVID-19. The sequencing input was peripheral blood. The CDR3 is CASSLAGGVTGELFF. CDR3 DNA: TGTGCCAGCAGCTTAGCGGGGGGAGTAACCGGGGAGCTGTTTTTT.